Listed below are T cell receptor beta chains from one sample, sequenced in a study of T cell repertoires in ileal Crohn's disease. Clones were read by immunoSEQ multiplex PCR, and TCRdb kept only the in-frame ones, dropping some. The repertoire holds 7,000 or so clones, with 72% as singletons. The specimen sequenced was ileal tissue. Receptors were obtained from an adult with Crohn's disease. CDR3s leave out the opening cysteine and the closing phenylalanine or tryptophan. Each record gives: V gene, clone size, J gene, CDR3 protein. Only some rows state a clone size, as once, few, many or a class for expanded clones.

>TRBV12-1|.|TRBJ2-3
ASSFPSGRLDTQY
>TRBV7-9|few|TRBJ1-4
ASSRGQSNEKLF
>TRBV11-2|.|TRBJ2-7
ASSSRDRDRRYEQY
>TRBV2|few|TRBJ1-2
ASSANGDYGYT
>TRBV7-2|once|TRBJ1-1
ASSSGGVRTEAF
>TRBV28|.|TRBJ1-5
ASSNRPPQH
>TRBV9|.|TRBJ1-2
ASSSPDRQLYGYT
>TRBV7-9|once|TRBJ2-1
ASSFSNEQF
>TRBV18|.|TRBJ2-1
ASSPVGLAGPNEQF
>TRBV11-2|.|TRBJ2-5
ASSGRAGPIETQY
>TRBV7-2|.|TRBJ1-1
ASSYSPRAQGAF
>TRBV11-2|few|TRBJ2-7
ASSPRRQGAREQY
>TRBV7-9|few|TRBJ1-1
ASSLVQGRDTIEAF
>TRBV7-2|.|TRBJ1-3
ASSSFIGPPDTIY
>TRBV7-2|.|TRBJ1-4
ASSLSAQPGEKLF
>TRBV2|.|TRBJ1-1
ASSGDGQGYEAF
>TRBV5-4|few|TRBJ1-1
ASSLTFGRGTGENTEAF
>TRBV11-2|.|TRBJ2-1
ASSSEGTNEQF
>TRBV9|.|TRBJ2-1
ASSVEASYYEQF
>TRBV25-1|.|TRBJ1-1
ASSVPGQGATEAF
>TRBV10-3|.|TRBJ2-5
ASRTGGGRQETQY
>TRBV11-1|medium-sized|TRBJ2-1
ASSGTSGLTYNEQF
>TRBV10-1|.|TRBJ2-2
ASAGNTGELF
>TRBV7-8|.|TRBJ1-2
ASSQQNYGYT
>TRBV27|.|TRBJ2-3
ASSFLASGSITDTQY
>TRBV27|once|TRBJ2-4
ASSFGPSAKNIQY
>TRBV28|.|TRBJ2-5
ASSGGGSHRETQY
>TRBV6-5|.|TRBJ2-2
ASGNTGELF
>TRBV6-1|.|TRBJ2-2
ASSEATQASNTGELF
>TRBV6-5|.|TRBJ1-2
ASSDSLNYGYT
>TRBV6-1|.|TRBJ2-7
ASRDRGPYEQY
>TRBV7-2|.|TRBJ2-3
ASSRFNRGSTDTQY
>TRBV6-5|.|TRBJ1-1
ASSKNRGMNTEAF
>TRBV7-6|.|TRBJ2-2
ASSLVRGPRGDGTTGELF
>TRBV5-6|.|TRBJ2-7
ASSLGGLAASEQY
>TRBV29-1|.|TRBJ2-3
SVEGEGGRDTQY
>TRBV12-2|.|TRBJ2-6
ASRLVLLQGDVSGANVLT
>TRBV19|.|TRBJ2-2
ASSIARTGSFTGELF
>TRBV7-9|.|TRBJ2-1
ASSPPRLADSYNEQF
>TRBV7-3|.|TRBJ2-1
ASSSGQGNEQF
>TRBV27|.|TRBJ1-5
ASSPLGNQPQH
>TRBV6-1|.|TRBJ2-1
ASLLRGLNNEQF
>TRBV19|.|TRBJ1-5
ASSPNYQPQH
>TRBV4-2|few|TRBJ2-7
ASSQGQERAYEQY
>TRBV28|.|TRBJ2-5
ASRISGAETQY
>TRBV19|.|TRBJ2-1
ASSARGSHRNEQF
>TRBV5-1|.|TRBJ2-7
ASPLGGPGSTYEQY
>TRBV4-1|few|TRBJ2-1
ASSQAANRGLYNEQF
>TRBV6-6|medium-sized|TRBJ2-7
ASSLNGGGDPRY
>TRBV28|.|TRBJ1-2
ASSPPLRAGYT
>TRBV27|.|TRBJ1-1
ASRIDQNTEAF
>TRBV7-3|few|TRBJ2-1
ASRTGTNPNEQF
>TRBV4-1|.|TRBJ2-1
ASSQEAREQF
>TRBV28|.|TRBJ1-4
ASSLTRGRDEKLF